The T cell receptor (beta chain) under discussion was sequenced for a study of T cell responses to AZD1222 COVID-19 vaccine. Study-level points and caveats: Clonal diversity was possibly underestimated, and the donors were mostly white British, with more females.

Comment on this clone: The antigen is not known.

Produced via immunoSEQ multiplex PCR; TCRdb's table is partial and in-frame only. The sample shows some 130,000 clones, 88% of them seen only once. This clonotype was sampled from an adult in good health. The specimen was peripheral blood, collected on day 0 of AZD1222 vaccination.

The CDR3 spells CASSEDSKIYGYTF. In DNA, the CDR3 is TGTGCCAGCAGCGAGGACAGTAAGATCTATGGCTACACCTTC. This chain links TRBV2 with TRBJ1-2, with D possibly being TRBD1 (6 bases). The CDR3 totals 14 residues. The germline V gene has CDR1 SNHLY and CDR2 FYNNEI. V was shortened by 6 bases and J by 4 bases, with 15 bases between the two germline ends.